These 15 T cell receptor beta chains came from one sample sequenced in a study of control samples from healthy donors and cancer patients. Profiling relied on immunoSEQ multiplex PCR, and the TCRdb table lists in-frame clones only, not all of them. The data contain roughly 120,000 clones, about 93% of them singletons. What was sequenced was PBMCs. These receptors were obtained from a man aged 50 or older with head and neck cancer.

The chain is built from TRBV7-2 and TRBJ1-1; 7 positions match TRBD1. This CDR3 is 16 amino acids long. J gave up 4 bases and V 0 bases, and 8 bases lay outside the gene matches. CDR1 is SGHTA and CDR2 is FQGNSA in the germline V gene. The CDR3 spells CASSLAPTGVSTEAFF. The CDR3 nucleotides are TGTGCCAGCAGCTTAGCGCCAACAGGGGTGAGCACTGAAGCTTTCTTT.

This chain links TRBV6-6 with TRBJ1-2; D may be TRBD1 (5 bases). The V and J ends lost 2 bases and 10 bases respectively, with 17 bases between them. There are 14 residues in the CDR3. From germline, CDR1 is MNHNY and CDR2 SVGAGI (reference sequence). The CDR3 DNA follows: TGTGCCAGCAGTTACGGGACCCCCTCGGGACTCTACACCTTC. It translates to CASSYGTPSGLYTF.

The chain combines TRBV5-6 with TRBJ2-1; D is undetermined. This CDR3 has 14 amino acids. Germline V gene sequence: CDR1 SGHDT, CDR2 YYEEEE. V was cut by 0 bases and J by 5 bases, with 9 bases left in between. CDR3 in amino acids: CASSLVQGDNEQFF. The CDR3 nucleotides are TGTGCCAGCAGCTTGGTTCAAGGCGACAATGAGCAGTTCTTC.

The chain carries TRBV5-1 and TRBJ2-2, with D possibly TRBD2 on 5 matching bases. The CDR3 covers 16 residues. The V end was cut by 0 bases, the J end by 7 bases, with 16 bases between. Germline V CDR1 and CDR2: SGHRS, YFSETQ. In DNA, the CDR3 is TGCGCCAGCAGCTTGGATATTTCGGCGGCGGGCGGGGAGCTGTTTTTT. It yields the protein CASSLDISAAGGELFF.

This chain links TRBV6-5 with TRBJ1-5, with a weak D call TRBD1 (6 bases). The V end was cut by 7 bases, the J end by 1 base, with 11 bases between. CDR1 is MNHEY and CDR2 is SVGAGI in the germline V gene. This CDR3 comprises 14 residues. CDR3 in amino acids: CASNREFSNQPQHF. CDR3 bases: TGTGCCAGCAACAGGGAATTCAGCAATCAGCCCCAGCATTTT.

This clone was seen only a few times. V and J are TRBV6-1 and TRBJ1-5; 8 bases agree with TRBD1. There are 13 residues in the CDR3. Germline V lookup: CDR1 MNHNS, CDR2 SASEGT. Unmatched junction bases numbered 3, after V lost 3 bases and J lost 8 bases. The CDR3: CASSDRGREPQHF. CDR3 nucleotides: TGTGCCAGCAGTGACAGGGGGCGGGAGCCCCAGCATTTT.

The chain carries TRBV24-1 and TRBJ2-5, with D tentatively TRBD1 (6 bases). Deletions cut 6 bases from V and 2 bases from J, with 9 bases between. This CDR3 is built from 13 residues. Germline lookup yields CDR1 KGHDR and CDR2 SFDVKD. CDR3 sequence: CATSRQEQETQYF. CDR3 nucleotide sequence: TGTGCCACCAGTCGACAGGAGCAAGAGACCCAGTACTTC.

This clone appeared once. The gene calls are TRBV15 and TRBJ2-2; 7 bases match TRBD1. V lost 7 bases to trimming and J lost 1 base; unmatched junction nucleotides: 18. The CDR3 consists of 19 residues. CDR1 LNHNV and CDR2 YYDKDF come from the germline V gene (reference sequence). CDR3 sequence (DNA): TGTGCCACCACCCGAGAAAAAGGGGACAGAACTCTGAACACCGGGGAGCTGTTTTTT. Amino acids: CATTREKGDRTLNTGELFF.

The CDR3 reads CASSQGEGYLEAFF. Here the CDR3 DNA reads TGTGCCAGCAGCCAGGGAGAGGGGTACCTTGAAGCTTTCTTT. V usage is TRBV3-1 (or the pseudogene TRBV3-2) and J usage is TRBJ1-1, with D possibly matching TRBD1 (5 bases). V shed 3 bases and J shed 7 bases, with 15 bases lying between them. Looked up from germline, CDR1 is LGHDT and CDR2 is YNNKEL (reference sequence). The CDR3 is 14 amino acids.

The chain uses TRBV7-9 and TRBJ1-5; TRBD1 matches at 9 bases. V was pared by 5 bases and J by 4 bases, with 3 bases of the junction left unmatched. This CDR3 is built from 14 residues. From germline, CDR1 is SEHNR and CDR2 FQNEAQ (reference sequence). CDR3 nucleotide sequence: TGTGCCAGCAGCGGACAGGGGATGAATCAGCCCCAGCATTTT. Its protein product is CASSGQGMNQPQHF. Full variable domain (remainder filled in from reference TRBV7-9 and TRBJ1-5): DTGVSQNPRHKITKRGQNVTFRCDPISEHNRLYWYRQTLGQGPEFLTYFQNEAQLEKSRLLSDRFSAERPKGSFSTLEIQRTEQGDSAMYLCASSGQGMNQPQHFGDGTRLSIL.

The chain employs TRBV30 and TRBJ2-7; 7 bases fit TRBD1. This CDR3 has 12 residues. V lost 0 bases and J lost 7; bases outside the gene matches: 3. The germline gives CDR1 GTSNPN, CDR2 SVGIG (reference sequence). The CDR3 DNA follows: TGTGCCTGGAGTGTACAGGGGTGGGAGCAGTACTTC. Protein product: CAWSVQGWEQYF.

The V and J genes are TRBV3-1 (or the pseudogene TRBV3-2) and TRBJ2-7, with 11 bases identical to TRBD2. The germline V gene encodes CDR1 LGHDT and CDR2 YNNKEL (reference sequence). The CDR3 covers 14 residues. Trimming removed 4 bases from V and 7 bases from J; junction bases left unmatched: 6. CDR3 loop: CASSRSGGAGEQYF. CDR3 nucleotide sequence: TGTGCCAGCAGCCGTAGCGGGGGGGCCGGGGAGCAGTACTTC.

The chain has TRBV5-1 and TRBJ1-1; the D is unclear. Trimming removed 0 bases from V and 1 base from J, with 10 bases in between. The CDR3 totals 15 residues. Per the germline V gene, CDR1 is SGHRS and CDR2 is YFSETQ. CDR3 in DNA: TGCGCCAGCAGCTTGGCCGTCAGAACGAACACTGAAGCTTTCTTT. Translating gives CASSLAVRTNTEAFF.

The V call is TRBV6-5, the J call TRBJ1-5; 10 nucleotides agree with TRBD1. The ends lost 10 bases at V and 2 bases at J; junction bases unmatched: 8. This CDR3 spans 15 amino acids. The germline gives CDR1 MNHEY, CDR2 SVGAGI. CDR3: CATRDRGRRNQPQHF. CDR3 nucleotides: TGTGCCACTCGGGACAGGGGCCGACGCAATCAGCCCCAGCATTTT.

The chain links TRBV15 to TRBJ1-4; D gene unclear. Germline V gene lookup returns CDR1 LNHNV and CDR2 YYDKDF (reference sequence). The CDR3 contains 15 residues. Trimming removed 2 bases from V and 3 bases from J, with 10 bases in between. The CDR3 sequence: CATSRIDAANEKLFF. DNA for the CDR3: TGTGCCACCAGCAGAATAGATGCGGCTAATGAAAAACTGTTTTTT.